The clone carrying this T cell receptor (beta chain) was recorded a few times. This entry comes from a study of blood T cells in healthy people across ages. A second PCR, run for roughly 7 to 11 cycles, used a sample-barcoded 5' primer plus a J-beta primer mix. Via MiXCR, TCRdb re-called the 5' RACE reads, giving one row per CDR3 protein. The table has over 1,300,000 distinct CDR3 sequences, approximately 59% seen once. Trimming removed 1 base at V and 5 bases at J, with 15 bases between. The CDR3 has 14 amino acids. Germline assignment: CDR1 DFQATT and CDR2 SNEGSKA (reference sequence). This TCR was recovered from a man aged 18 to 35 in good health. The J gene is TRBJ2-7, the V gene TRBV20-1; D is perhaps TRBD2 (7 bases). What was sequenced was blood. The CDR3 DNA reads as TGCAGTGCTAGAGTCGCGGGGGCTGTGGACGAGCAGTACTTC. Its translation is CSARVAGAVDEQYF.